These 22 T cell receptor beta chains were sequenced from one sample in a study of blood T cell repertoires in COVID-19. The method was immunoSEQ multiplex PCR; TCRdb's version includes in-frame clones alone and lacks a portion of them. The data hold some 70,000 clones, with more than 70% observed a single time. The sequenced sample consisted of peripheral blood. The receptors here all came from a man aged 65-85 years with active or convalescent COVID-19.

The chain couples TRBV24-1 to TRBJ2-2, with D perhaps matching TRBD2 (5 bases). Deletions cut 8 bases from V and 0 bases from J, with 9 bases between. This CDR3 comprises 14 residues. The germline CDR1 and CDR2 sequences are KGHDR and SFDVKD. The CDR3: CATNPGANTGELFF. The CDR3 nucleotides are TGTGCCACCAACCCCGGGGCGAACACCGGGGAGCTGTTTTTT.

This clone was recorded a few times. V and J are TRBV2 and TRBJ2-7, with 11 bases matching TRBD1. The ends lost 4 bases at V and 0 bases at J; junction bases unmatched: 2. Germline loops: CDR1 SNHLY, CDR2 FYNNEI. The CDR3 loop spans 15 amino acids. CDR3 in DNA: TGTGCCAGCAGTGGGGACAGGGGGACCTCCTACGAGCAGTACTTC. The encoded protein is CASSGDRGTSYEQYF.

This chain uses TRBV28 with TRBJ2-3; 9 nucleotides line up with TRBD1. CDR1 MDHEN and CDR2 SYDVKM come from the germline V gene. The CDR3 runs to 15 residues. V gave up 1 base and J gave up 6 bases; unmatched junction bases: 5. The CDR3 DNA sequence: TGTGCCAGCAGTTTATCGACAGGGGGGATGGATACGCAGTATTTT. Protein product: CASSLSTGGMDTQYF.

The chain employs TRBV19 and TRBJ2-3; 7 bases map to TRBD1. After removal of 7 bases from V and 2 bases from J, the junction contained 6 bases not matched to a gene. Germline loops: CDR1 LNHDA, CDR2 SQIVND (reference sequence). This CDR3 is 14 amino acids long. CDR3 protein: CASTDGQVTDTQYF. The CDR3 nucleotides are TGTGCCAGTACCGACGGACAGGTCACAGATACGCAGTATTTT.

This clone was seen a single time. This chain links TRBV7-3 with TRBJ2-3, with D uncertain. The germline V and J ends were trimmed by 4 bases and 5 bases, with 10 bases remaining between them. This CDR3 comprises 13 residues. Germline CDR1 reads SGHTA; CDR2 reads FQGTGA. The CDR3 nucleotides are TGTGCCAGCAGCTCCTTAGCTCTAGATACGCAGTATTTT. Translating it yields CASSSLALDTQYF.

Ten or more counts support this clone. This chain connects TRBV6-6 to TRBJ2-4; D might be TRBD1 (6 bases). This CDR3 region has 15 residues. V dropped 5 bases and J dropped 0 bases, with 11 bases sitting between them. CDR1 MNHNY and CDR2 SVGAGI come from the germline V gene (reference sequence). CDR3 in DNA: TGTGCCAGCAGTGGACAGACCTCAGCCAAAAACATTCAGTACTTC. Encoded protein: CASSGQTSAKNIQYF.

The chain has TRBV28 and TRBJ2-7; the D gene is possibly TRBD1 (6 bases). This CDR3 contains 14 residues. The germline V gene has CDR1 MDHEN and CDR2 SYDVKM. Trimming removed 4 bases at V and 4 bases at J, with 14 bases between. The CDR3 here is CASSSGTYLYEQYF. The CDR3 DNA follows: TGTGCCAGCAGTTCGGGGACATATTTGTACGAGCAGTACTTC. Together with reference TRBV28 and TRBJ2-7, the CDR3 gives the full variable domain: DVKVTQSSRYLVKRTGEKVFLECVQDMDHENMFWYRQDPGLGLRLIYFSYDVKMKEKGDIPEGYSVSREKKERFSLILESASTNQTSMYLCASSSGTYLYEQYFGPGTRLTVT.

J is TRBJ2-5 and V is TRBV7-9; 7 nucleotides line up with TRBD2. Germline trimming cut 4 bases from V and 4 bases from J; bases unmatched to any gene: 9. The CDR3 has 15 residues. Germline V gene sequence: CDR1 SEHNR, CDR2 FQNEAQ (reference sequence). CDR3 sequence: CASSSTRTGGETQYF. The CDR3 DNA follows: TGTGCCAGCAGCTCGACAAGGACGGGAGGAGAGACCCAGTACTTC.

The chain recombines TRBV19 with TRBJ1-2, with D possibly matching TRBD1 (6 bases). Germline-derived CDR1 and CDR2 are LNHDA and SQIVND (reference sequence). The CDR3 contains 13 residues. V was clipped by 5 bases and J by 8 bases, with 15 bases between them. CDR3 DNA sequence: TGTGCCAGTAGTGAGAGGGGGAAGAGGGGCTACACCTTC. Amino acids: CASSERGKRGYTF. Full variable domain (outside the CDR3, taken from reference TRBV19 and TRBJ1-2): DGGITQSPKYLFRKEGQNVTLSCEQNLNHDAMYWYRQDPGQGLRLIYYSQIVNDFQKGDIAEGYSVSREKKESFPLTVTSAQKNPTAFYLCASSERGKRGYTFGSGTRLTVV.

The chain carries TRBV30 and TRBJ2-7; TRBD2 matches 11 bases. Per germline, CDR1 GTSNPN and CDR2 SVGIG (reference sequence). J was trimmed by 2 bases and V by 5 bases; bases with no gene match: 5. The CDR3 is made up of 14 amino acids. The CDR3 DNA reads TGTGCCTGGGTAGCGGGAGGGCCTCCCTACGAGCAGTACTTC. Its protein is CAWVAGGPPYEQYF.

This clone was seen once. V gene TRBV5-1 combines with J gene TRBJ2-1; maybe TRBD2 (6 bases). The CDR3 spans 17 residues. The germline V gene has CDR1 SGHRS and CDR2 YFSETQ. Between the trimmed V and J ends, which lost 4 bases and 1 base, there was a span of 18 bases. DNA of the CDR3: TGCGCCAGCAGCACAGATCCGGGGGTACGGTCCTACAATGAGCAGTTCTTC. This codes for CASSTDPGVRSYNEQFF.

This clone was observed a handful of times. The V and J genes are TRBV7-9 and TRBJ2-7; TRBD2 agrees at 10 bases. The germline gives CDR1 SEHNR, CDR2 FQNEAQ (reference sequence). The CDR3 totals 14 residues. J was trimmed by 3 bases and V by 1 base; bases with no gene match: 0. Written as DNA, the CDR3 is TGTGCCAGCAGCTTAGGACTAGCGGGCTACGAGCAGTACTTC. This gives the protein CASSLGLAGYEQYF.

V gene TRBV3-1 (or the pseudogene TRBV3-2) combines with J gene TRBJ2-3, with TRBD1 identical over 8 bases. After removal of 4 bases from V and 2 bases from J, the junction contained 8 bases not matched to a gene. The CDR3 length is 16 residues. Germline V gene sequence: CDR1 LGHDT, CDR2 YNNKEL (reference sequence). The CDR3 protein is CASSLTGAGFTDTQYF. CDR3 sequence (DNA): TGTGCCAGCAGCCTGACAGGGGCAGGGTTCACAGATACGCAGTATTTT.

The rearrangement joins TRBV29-1 to TRBJ2-7, with 8 bases identical to TRBD1. The CDR3 is 16 amino acids. The ends lost 8 bases at V and 3 bases at J; junction bases unmatched: 18. Per the germline V gene, CDR1 is SQVTM and CDR2 is ANQGSEA. Here the CDR3 reads CSPSGLMGQENYEQYF. The CDR3 DNA reads TGCAGCCCGTCGGGTTTAATGGGACAGGAGAACTACGAGCAGTACTTC.

This clone was seen just once. The chain couples TRBV10-3 to TRBJ2-1; 12 bases align to TRBD2. After removal of 5 bases from V and 0 bases from J, the junction contained 2 bases not matched to a gene. Germline V gene lookup returns CDR1 ENHRY and CDR2 SYGVKD. The CDR3 covers 16 residues. The CDR3: CAISPSGRGSYNEQFF. In DNA form, the CDR3 reads TGTGCCATCAGTCCTAGCGGGAGGGGCTCCTACAATGAGCAGTTCTTC.

J is TRBJ2-5 and V is TRBV2; 7 bases agree with TRBD2. Germline CDR1 reads SNHLY; CDR2 reads FYNNEI. There are 15 residues in the CDR3. Trimming removed 6 bases from V and 3 bases from J; junction bases left unmatched: 10. The CDR3 here is CASRVTSRPEETQYF. As DNA, the CDR3 is TGTGCCAGCAGGGTGACTAGCCGGCCTGAAGAGACCCAGTACTTC.

This chain connects TRBV25-1 to TRBJ2-7; 9 nucleotides align to TRBD2. In germline, CDR1 is MGHDK, CDR2 SYGVNS. The CDR3 loop spans 16 amino acids. The junction had 3 bases not matched to a gene; V was cut back by 0 bases and J by 0 bases. CDR3 sequence reads: CASSEYETSGSYEQYF. The CDR3 DNA follows: TGTGCCAGCAGTGAATACGAGACTAGCGGCTCCTACGAGCAGTACTTC.

The gene calls are TRBV29-1 and TRBJ1-2, with a tentative D call TRBD1 (6 bases). V was trimmed by 2 bases and J by 7 bases, leaving 11 bases between them. This CDR3 spans 12 amino acids. CDR1 is SQVTM and CDR2 is ANQGSEA in the germline V gene. The CDR3 DNA is TGCAGCGTTGAAAGAAGAGGGGGTGGCTACACCTTC. Amino acid sequence: CSVERRGGGYTF.

The chain employs TRBV6-5 and TRBJ1-1; the D is unclear. The germline V gene encodes CDR1 MNHEY and CDR2 SVGAGI. This CDR3 spans 13 amino acids. The V and J ends lost 6 bases and 0 bases respectively, with 8 bases between them. The CDR3 bases are TGTGCCAGCAGCCAAACGGTGAACACTGAAGCTTTCTTT. Translating it yields CASSQTVNTEAFF.

Only a few counts were recorded for this clone. J is TRBJ1-4 and V is TRBV5-5; TRBD1 matches 7 bases. CDR3 length: 13 amino acids. V shed 1 base and J 6 bases; nucleotides not matched to a gene: 0. The germline gives CDR1 SGHKS, CDR2 YYEKEE (reference sequence). The CDR3 loop is CASSLTGDEKLFF. CDR3 DNA: TGTGCCAGCAGCTTGACAGGGGATGAAAAACTGTTTTTT.

The V gene is TRBV3-1 (or the pseudogene TRBV3-2), the J gene TRBJ2-5; D is perhaps TRBD1 (6 bases). Germline CDR1 reads LGHDT; CDR2 reads YNNKEL (reference sequence). The V and J ends lost 1 base and 5 bases respectively, with 14 bases between them. This CDR3 has 15 residues. The CDR3 sequence: CASSQAQGGMETQYF. The CDR3 DNA follows: TGTGCCAGCAGCCAAGCCCAAGGGGGTATGGAGACCCAGTACTTC.

The chain recombines TRBV2 with TRBJ2-2; 9 bases match TRBD2. This CDR3 contains 16 residues. Germline CDR1 is SNHLY and CDR2 is FYNNEI. V gave up 6 bases and J gave up 0 bases; unmatched junction bases: 5. The CDR3 sequence is CASRGASGTNTGELFF. The CDR3 bases are TGTGCCAGCAGGGGGGCTAGCGGGACGAACACCGGGGAGCTGTTTTTT. The full variable domain, in which reference TRBV2 and TRBJ2-2 provide the parts outside the CDR3, is EPEVTQTPSHQVTQMGQEVILRCVPISNHLYFYWYRQILGQKVEFLVSFYNNEISEKSEIFDDQFSVERPDGSNFTLKIRSTKLEDSAMYFCASRGASGTNTGELFFGEGSRLTVL.